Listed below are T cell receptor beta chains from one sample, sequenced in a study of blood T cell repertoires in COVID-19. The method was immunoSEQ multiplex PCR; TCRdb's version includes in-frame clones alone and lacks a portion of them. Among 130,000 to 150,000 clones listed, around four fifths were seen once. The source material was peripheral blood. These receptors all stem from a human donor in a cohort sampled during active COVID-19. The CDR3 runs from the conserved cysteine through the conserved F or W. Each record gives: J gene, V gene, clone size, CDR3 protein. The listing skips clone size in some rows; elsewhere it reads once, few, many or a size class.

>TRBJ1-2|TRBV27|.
CASSPTGANYGYTF
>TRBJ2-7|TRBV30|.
CAWGGRYRGHEQYF
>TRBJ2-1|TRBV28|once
CASSRTGTGGYNEQFF
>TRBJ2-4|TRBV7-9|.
CASSPIEIKNIQYF
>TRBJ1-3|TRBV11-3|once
CASSLGQTGNTIYF
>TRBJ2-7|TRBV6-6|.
CASRAGPSPYEQYF
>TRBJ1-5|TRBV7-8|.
CASSLPGVGNQPQHF
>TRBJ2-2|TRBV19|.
CASTTRGEGVNTGELFF
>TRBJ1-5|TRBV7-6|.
CASSPNRRTGANQPQHF
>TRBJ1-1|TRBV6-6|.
CASTRGEGEAFF
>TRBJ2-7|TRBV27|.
CASSPTSGRSSYEQYF
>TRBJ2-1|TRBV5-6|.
CASSLGLAGISYNEQFF
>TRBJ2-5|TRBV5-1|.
CASSWGQGFGETQYF
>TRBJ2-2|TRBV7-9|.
CASSPGYANTGELFF
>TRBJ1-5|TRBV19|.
CASIRDRDSNQPQHF
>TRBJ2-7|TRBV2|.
CASRPQLAGSFEQYF
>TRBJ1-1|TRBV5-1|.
CASSFTGTSYTEAFF
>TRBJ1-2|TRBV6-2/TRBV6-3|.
CASSSLRSGQVYGYTF
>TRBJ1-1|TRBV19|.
CASTVDTEAFF
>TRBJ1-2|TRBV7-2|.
CASSLILGGDYGYTF
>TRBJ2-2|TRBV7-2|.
CASSPTGGMFTGELFF
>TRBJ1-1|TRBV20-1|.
CSANRDTAFF
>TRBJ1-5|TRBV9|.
CASSNTGEGNQPQHF
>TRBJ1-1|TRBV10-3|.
CAISERGGVDEAFF
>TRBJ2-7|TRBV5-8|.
CASSLPLQASYEQYF
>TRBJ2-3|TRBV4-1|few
CASSQGRDLYTDTQYF
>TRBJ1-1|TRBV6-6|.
CASRTDRGHQAFF
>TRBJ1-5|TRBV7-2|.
CASRGQGGQPQHF
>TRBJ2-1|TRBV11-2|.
CASSPTRGRSYNEQFF
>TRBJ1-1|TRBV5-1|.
CASSLVGLGDTEAFF
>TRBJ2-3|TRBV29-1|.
CSASPSGGAGDTQYF
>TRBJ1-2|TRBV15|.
CATSRTGQPIYGYTF
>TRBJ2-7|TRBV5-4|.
CASSAAGTVSYEQYF
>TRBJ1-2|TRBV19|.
CASKSGGSGGGYTF
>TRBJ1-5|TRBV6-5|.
CASSYQQGGQPQHF
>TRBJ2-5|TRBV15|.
CATSSSLAGESYQETQYF
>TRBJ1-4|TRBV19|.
CASLGGTGYEKLFF